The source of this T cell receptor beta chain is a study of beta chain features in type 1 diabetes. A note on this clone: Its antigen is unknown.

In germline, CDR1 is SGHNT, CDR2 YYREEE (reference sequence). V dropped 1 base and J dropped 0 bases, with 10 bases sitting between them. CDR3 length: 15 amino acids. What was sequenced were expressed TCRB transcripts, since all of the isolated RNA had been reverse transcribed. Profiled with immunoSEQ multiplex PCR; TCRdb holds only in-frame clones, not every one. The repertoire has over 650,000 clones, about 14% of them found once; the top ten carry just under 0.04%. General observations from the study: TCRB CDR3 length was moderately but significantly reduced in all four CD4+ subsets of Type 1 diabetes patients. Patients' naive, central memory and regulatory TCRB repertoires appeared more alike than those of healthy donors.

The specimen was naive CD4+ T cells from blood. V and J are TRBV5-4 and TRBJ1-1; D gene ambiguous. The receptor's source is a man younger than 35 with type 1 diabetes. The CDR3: CASSLSVVMNTEAFF. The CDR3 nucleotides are TGTGCCAGCAGCTTGTCGGTAGTTATGAACACTGAAGCTTTCTTT.